Listed here are 30 T cell receptor beta chains from one sample, sequenced in a study of identical twins. TCRdb re-called the 5' RACE reads with MiXCR, one entry per CDR3 protein. This table holds around 290,000 distinct CDR3 sequences, just under 9.5% found once. The same sample was also studied in work on yellow fever vaccine responses in identical twins.

The sample consisted of CD8+ T cells sorted from blood. The receptors shown here come from a woman between 18 and 29 years old in good health.

This rearrangement joins TRBV2 to TRBJ2-5; TRBD2 matches 11 bases. CDR1 and CDR2 from the germline V gene are SNHLY and FYNNEI. The V and J ends lost 7 bases and 2 bases, in that order; junction bases with no gene match: 12. The CDR3 spans 17 residues. The CDR3 coding sequence is TGTGCCAGCATCACCGGGACTAGCGGAGTTTCACAAGAGACCCAGTACTTC. Protein: CASITGTSGVSQETQYF.

This clonotype was observed a handful of times. The V call is TRBV25-1, the J call TRBJ2-7; D is perhaps TRBD2 (6 bases). The V gene lost 3 bases and the J gene lost 1 base, with 10 bases spanning the gap. The length of the CDR3 is 14 residues. Germline CDR1 and CDR2: MGHDK and SYGVNS. CDR3 bases: TGTGCCAGCAGTGACGCGGGATTTTCCTACGAGCAGTACTTC. Protein: CASSDAGFSYEQYF.

This clonotype was seen a handful of times. CDR3 sequence (DNA): TGCGCCAGCAGCCGTAGGGACAATGAGCAGTTCTTC. This codes for CASSRRDNEQFF. V gene TRBV4-1 combines with J gene TRBJ2-1; D call uncertain. Germline assignment: CDR1 MGHRA and CDR2 YSYEKL. The V end was cut by 4 bases, the J end by 5 bases, with 6 bases between. The CDR3 runs to 12 residues.

This clonotype was picked up many times. The rearrangement links TRBV2 to TRBJ2-1; D could derive from TRBD1 or TRBD2 (6 bases each). The V gene's germline CDR1 is SNHLY and CDR2 FYNNEI. The CDR3 has 17 residues. Trimming cost V 9 bases and J 4 bases, with 25 bases left between them. The CDR3 is CARGGLPGTPNYNEQFF. CDR3 bases: TGTGCCAGAGGGGGGCTTCCGGGGACACCTAATTACAATGAGCAGTTCTTC. The full variable domain, with the rest looked up from reference TRBV2 and TRBJ2-1, is EPEVTQTPSHQVTQMGQEVILRCVPISNHLYFYWYRQILGQKVEFLVSFYNNEISEKSEIFDDQFSVERPDGSNFTLKIRSTKLEDSAMYFCARGGLPGTPNYNEQFFGPGTRLTVL.

This clonotype turned up a few times. The chain couples TRBV7-9 to TRBJ2-3, with unresolved D. V was trimmed by 5 bases and J by 6 bases, leaving 12 bases between them. Germline V gene lookup returns CDR1 SEHNR and CDR2 FQNEAQ (reference sequence). CDR3 length: 13 amino acids. CDR3 sequence: CASSASHVDTQYF. CDR3 nucleotides: TGTGCCAGCAGCGCATCGCACGTGGATACGCAGTATTTT.

This rearrangement joins TRBV10-3 to TRBJ1-1; D not certain. The V gene's germline CDR1 is ENHRY and CDR2 SYGVKD. The length of the CDR3 is 13 residues. Trimming shortened V by 3 bases and J by 5 bases, and 10 bases separated the two germline ends. The CDR3 nucleotides read TGTGCCATCAGTGACAGTGAGGAAACTGAAGCTTTCTTT. Translated: CAISDSEETEAFF.

V usage is TRBV5-1 and J usage is TRBJ2-5, with 7 bases matching TRBD1. Germline V gene data show CDR1 as SGHRS and CDR2 as YFSETQ. The CDR3 runs 16 residues. The trim removed 0 bases at V and 5 bases at J, leaving 10 bases unmatched. CDR3 nucleotides: TGCGCCAGCAGCTTGGGCGACAGGGCATTGATCGAGACCCAGTACTTC. Translating it yields CASSLGDRALIETQYF.

This clonotype was seen only a few times. The chain has TRBV2 and TRBJ2-2; 7 nucleotides match TRBD2. CDR1 and CDR2 (germline): SNHLY, FYNNEI. The CDR3 consists of 19 residues. V was pared by 6 bases and J by 0 bases, with 16 bases of the junction left unmatched. In DNA form, the CDR3 reads TGTGCCAGCAGCGGCCTGGTGTGGCGGGGGACCTCGAACACCGGGGAGCTGTTTTTT. It is translated as CASSGLVWRGTSNTGELFF.

This clonotype showed up many times. With a much larger clone just one base away, this may be a read error. The chain combines TRBV20-1 with TRBJ2-7, with 7 bases aligning to TRBD1. The CDR3 length is 14 residues. Germline V gene lookup returns CDR1 DFQATT and CDR2 SNEGSKA (reference sequence). CDR3 DNA: TGCAGTCCTAGAGATCCCGGGACAGATTACGAGCAGTACTTC. Translation gives CSPRDPGTDYEQYF.

The chain joins TRBV7-2 to TRBJ1-1, with D perhaps matching TRBD1 (6 bases). Trimming took off 5 bases at V and 7 bases at J, with 14 bases between the two ends. Germline V gives CDR1 SGHTA, CDR2 FQGNSA. The CDR3 length is 13 residues. This chain's CDR3 is CASSPETGLEAFF. CDR3 DNA sequence: TGTGCCAGCAGCCCAGAGACAGGACTTGAAGCTTTCTTT.

This clonotype has a handful of counts. This sequence joins TRBV10-3 and TRBJ1-5; possible D gene TRBD1, 5 bases. Trimming took off 10 bases at V and 2 bases at J, with 15 bases between the two ends. CDR3 size: 14 residues. From germline, CDR1 is ENHRY and CDR2 SYGVKD. The CDR3 coding sequence is TGTGCCACGCCCGGGGCGGGAGGCAATCAGCCCCAGCATTTT. Translated, it gives CATPGAGGNQPQHF.

This clonotype was seen only a few times. The CDR3 loop reads CSARDLQASGYVQETQYF. As DNA, the CDR3 is TGCAGTGCTAGAGATCTTCAGGCTAGCGGCTACGTTCAAGAGACCCAGTACTTC. J is TRBJ2-5 and V is TRBV20-1; TRBD2 matches at 7 bases. This CDR3 has 18 amino acids. Germline trimming cut 0 bases from V and 2 bases from J; bases unmatched to any gene: 15. From germline, CDR1 is DFQATT and CDR2 SNEGSKA (reference sequence).

This clonotype was found a few times. V usage is TRBV4-1 and J usage is TRBJ2-1; D might be TRBD2 (6 bases). This CDR3 contains 11 residues. Trimming took 5 bases from V and 9 from J, leaving 8 bases between them. CDR1 MGHRA and CDR2 YSYEKL come from the germline V gene. The CDR3 DNA sequence: TGCGCCAGCAGCGTTAGCGGTGAGCAGTTCTTC. Amino acids: CASSVSGEQFF.

This clonotype occurred a few times. The V gene is TRBV18, the J gene TRBJ2-1, with 11 bases fitting TRBD1. Unmatched junction bases numbered 7, after V lost 5 bases and J lost 1 base. The CDR3 length is 17 residues. Germline V gene sequence: CDR1 KGHSH, CDR2 LQKENI. In DNA, the CDR3 is TGTGCCAGCTCATTCTCCGGGACAGGGGGGTCCTACAATGAGCAGTTCTTC. It codes for CASSFSGTGGSYNEQFF.

The genes are TRBV4-1 and TRBJ1-2; TRBD1 matches 7 bases. Trimming at V came to 1 base and at J to 6 bases, leaving 8 bases not matched to a gene. Germline V gene sequence: CDR1 MGHRA, CDR2 YSYEKL. The CDR3 loop spans 15 amino acids. In DNA form, the CDR3 reads TGCGCCAGCAGCCAAGTCTTTCCAGGGGGAGATGGCTACACCTTC. Its translation is CASSQVFPGGDGYTF.

This clonotype was counted many times. This chain connects TRBV7-9 to TRBJ2-1; D could derive from TRBD1 or TRBD2 (5 bases each). Trimming left V 0 bases short and J 4 bases short, with 7 bases between. CDR1 SEHNR and CDR2 FQNEAQ come from the germline V gene (reference sequence). This CDR3 comprises 14 residues. The CDR3 nucleotides are TGTGCCAGCAGCTTAGCGGGGACGTACAATGAGCAGTTCTTC. The encoded protein is CASSLAGTYNEQFF.

This clonotype was counted only a few times. V is TRBV4-3 and J is TRBJ1-5; D gene uncertain. Germline V CDR1 and CDR2: LGHNA, YSLEER. V was cut by 4 bases and J by 0 bases, with 13 bases left in between. This CDR3 region has 16 residues. The CDR3 DNA reads as TGCGCCAGCAGCCCCGTAATTGGATCTAGCAATCAGCCCCAGCATTTT. Its protein product is CASSPVIGSSNQPQHF.

The chain couples TRBV4-1 to TRBJ2-4; D might be TRBD1 or TRBD2, each matching 5 bases. The V end lost 3 bases, the J end lost 0 bases, and 9 bases lay between the germline ends. Germline CDR1 MGHRA, CDR2 YSYEKL. The CDR3 is made up of 15 amino acids. This chain's CDR3 is CASSQGDVAKNIQYF. CDR3 bases: TGCGCCAGCAGCCAGGGGGACGTAGCCAAAAACATTCAGTACTTC.

This clonotype was picked up many times. This rearrangement joins TRBV4-3 to TRBJ2-1; D may be TRBD1 (6 bases). The germline V gene has CDR1 LGHNA and CDR2 YSLEER. Trimming stripped 3 bases from V and 4 bases from J, with 16 bases between. This CDR3 has 16 amino acids. The CDR3 bases are TGCGCCAGCAGCCAGTCGGACAGTCCGTCATACAATGAGCAGTTCTTC. It codes for CASSQSDSPSYNEQFF.

At least ten counts were recorded for this clonotype. J is TRBJ2-1 and V is TRBV20-1; D is ambiguous. The CDR3 sequence is 12 residues long. The V end lost 0 bases, the J end lost 15 bases, and 15 bases lay between the germline ends. Germline CDR1 DFQATT, CDR2 SNEGSKA (reference sequence). As DNA, the CDR3 is TGCAGTGCTAGAGATTGGTCCGGGCATGCGTTCTTC. Protein product: CSARDWSGHAFF.

This clonotype appeared many times. The chain uses TRBV7-8 and TRBJ2-3, with D unclear. The CDR3 runs 13 residues. Germline V gene sequence: CDR1 SGHVS, CDR2 FQNEAQ. V lost 0 bases, J lost 6 bases, and 7 bases lay in between. CDR3 loop: CASSLARWDTQYF. CDR3 DNA sequence: TGTGCCAGCAGCTTAGCTCGGTGGGATACGCAGTATTTT.

The chain uses TRBV3-1 and TRBJ1-4; 9 nucleotides align to TRBD1. Germline V gene data show CDR1 as LGHDT and CDR2 as YNNKEL (reference sequence). The CDR3 extends over 14 amino acids. V lost 5 bases to trimming and J lost 5 bases; unmatched junction nucleotides: 3. The CDR3 region is CASSYGQGNEKLFF. The CDR3 DNA sequence: TGTGCCAGCAGCTACGGACAGGGGAATGAAAAACTGTTTTTT.

The chain uses TRBV7-8 and TRBJ2-5, with 11 bases identical to TRBD1. CDR1 and CDR2 from the germline V gene are SGHVS and FQNEAQ. Unmatched junction bases numbered 3, after V lost 2 bases and J lost 1 base. CDR3 size: 16 residues. The CDR3 is CASSLRDRGTQETQYF. The CDR3 region has the DNA TGTGCCAGCAGCTTACGGGACAGGGGGACCCAAGAGACCCAGTACTTC.

CDR3 coding DNA: TGTGCCAGCAGCAAAGTCCTAGGGACAGGGGTCTACGAGCAGTACTTC. Its translation: CASSKVLGTGVYEQYF. The rearrangement uses TRBV21-1 and TRBJ2-7; the table's D call, TRBD1, has no DNA check behind it. TRBV21-1 is given as a pseudogene. The CDR3 runs to 16 residues.

This clonotype has at least ten counts. The chain is built from TRBV7-8 and TRBJ2-6; D is unclear. The CDR3 contains 17 residues. Trimming shortened V by 2 bases and J by 4 bases, and 15 bases separated the two germline ends. The germline V gene has CDR1 SGHVS and CDR2 FQNEAQ. CDR3 amino acids: CASSLRDAGTGANVLTF. The DNA for the CDR3 is TGTGCCAGCAGCTTAAGGGATGCAGGAACCGGGGCCAACGTCCTGACTTTC.

This clonotype was found many times. The chain recombines TRBV3-1 with TRBJ2-3, with unresolved D. Deletions cut 0 bases from V and 4 bases from J, with 5 bases between. Germline V gives CDR1 LGHDT, CDR2 YNNKEL (reference sequence). The CDR3 extends over 13 amino acids. The CDR3 here is CASSQEWADTQYF. The CDR3 DNA sequence: TGTGCCAGCAGCCAAGAATGGGCAGATACGCAGTATTTT.

The chain joins TRBV7-2 to TRBJ2-2, with TRBD2 identical over 9 bases. The CDR3 runs to 17 residues. Germline V gives CDR1 SGHTA, CDR2 FQGNSA. V lost 2 bases to trimming and J lost 0 bases; unmatched junction nucleotides: 4. The CDR3 loop reads CASSLTVAGANTGELFF. The DNA of the CDR3 is TGTGCCAGCAGCTTAACGGTAGCGGGAGCGAACACCGGGGAGCTGTTTTTT.

This clonotype was seen a few times. The chain is built from TRBV5-1 and TRBJ2-1; D unresolved. Germline loops: CDR1 SGHRS, CDR2 YFSETQ. Trimming stripped 1 base from V and 6 bases from J, with 8 bases between. This CDR3 is built from 13 residues. The CDR3 sequence is CASSLLPSNEQFF. The DNA of the CDR3 is TGCGCCAGCAGCTTGCTCCCGAGCAATGAGCAGTTCTTC.

The chain carries TRBV7-9 and TRBJ2-7, with 9 bases aligning to TRBD1. CDR3 size: 16 residues. CDR1 and CDR2 from the germline V gene are SEHNR and FQNEAQ (reference sequence). The junction had 12 bases not matched to a gene; V was cut back by 6 bases and J by 3 bases. CDR3 protein: CASRKPGQGEIYEQYF. CDR3 nucleotides: TGTGCCAGCAGAAAGCCGGGACAGGGAGAAATCTACGAGCAGTACTTC.

At least ten counts were recorded for this clonotype. The chain has TRBV10-3 and TRBJ2-3, with no clear D. Trimming cost V 3 bases and J 0 bases, with 10 bases left between them. The CDR3 runs 15 residues. Germline V lookup: CDR1 ENHRY, CDR2 SYGVKD. As DNA, the CDR3 is TGTGCCATCAGTGAAAGAGGAACCAGCACAGATACGCAGTATTTT. Its protein is CAISERGTSTDTQYF.